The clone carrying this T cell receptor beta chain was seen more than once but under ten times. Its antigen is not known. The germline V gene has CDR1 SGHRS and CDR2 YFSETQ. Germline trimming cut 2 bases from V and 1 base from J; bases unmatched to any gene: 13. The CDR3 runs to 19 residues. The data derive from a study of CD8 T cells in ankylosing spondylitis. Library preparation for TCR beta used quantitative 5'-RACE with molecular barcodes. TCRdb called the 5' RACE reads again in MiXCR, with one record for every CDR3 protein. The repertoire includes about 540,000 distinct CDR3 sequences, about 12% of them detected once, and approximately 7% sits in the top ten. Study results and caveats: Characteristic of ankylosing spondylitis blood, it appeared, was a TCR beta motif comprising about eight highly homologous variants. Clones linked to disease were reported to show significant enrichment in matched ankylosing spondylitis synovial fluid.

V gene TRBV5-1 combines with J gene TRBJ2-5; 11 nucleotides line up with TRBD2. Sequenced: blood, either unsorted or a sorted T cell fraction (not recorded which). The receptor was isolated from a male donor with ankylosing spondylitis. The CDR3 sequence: CASSLPRVAGGPVQETQYF. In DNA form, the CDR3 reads TGCGCCAGCAGCTTACCCCGTGTAGCGGGAGGGCCGGTCCAAGAGACCCAGTACTTC. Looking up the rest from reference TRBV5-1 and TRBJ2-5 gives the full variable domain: KAGVTQTPRYLIKTRGQQVTLSCSPISGHRSVSWYQQTPGQGLQFLFEYFSETQRNKGNFPGRFSGRQFSNSRSEMNVSTLELGDSALYLCASSLPRVAGGPVQETQYFGPGTRLLVL.